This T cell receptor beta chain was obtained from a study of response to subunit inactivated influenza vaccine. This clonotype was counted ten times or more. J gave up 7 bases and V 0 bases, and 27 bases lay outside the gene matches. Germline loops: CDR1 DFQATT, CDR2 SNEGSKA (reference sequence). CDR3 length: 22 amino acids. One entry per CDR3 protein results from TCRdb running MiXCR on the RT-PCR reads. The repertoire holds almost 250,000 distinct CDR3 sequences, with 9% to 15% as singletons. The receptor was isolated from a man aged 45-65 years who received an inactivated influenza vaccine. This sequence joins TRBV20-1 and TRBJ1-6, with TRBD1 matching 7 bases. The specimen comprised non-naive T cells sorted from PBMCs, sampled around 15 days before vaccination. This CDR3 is CSARDQRDSARLGKGGNSPLHF. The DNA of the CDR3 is TGCAGTGCTAGAGATCAACGGGACAGCGCCAGGTTAGGGAAAGGGGGGAATTCACCCCTCCACTTT.